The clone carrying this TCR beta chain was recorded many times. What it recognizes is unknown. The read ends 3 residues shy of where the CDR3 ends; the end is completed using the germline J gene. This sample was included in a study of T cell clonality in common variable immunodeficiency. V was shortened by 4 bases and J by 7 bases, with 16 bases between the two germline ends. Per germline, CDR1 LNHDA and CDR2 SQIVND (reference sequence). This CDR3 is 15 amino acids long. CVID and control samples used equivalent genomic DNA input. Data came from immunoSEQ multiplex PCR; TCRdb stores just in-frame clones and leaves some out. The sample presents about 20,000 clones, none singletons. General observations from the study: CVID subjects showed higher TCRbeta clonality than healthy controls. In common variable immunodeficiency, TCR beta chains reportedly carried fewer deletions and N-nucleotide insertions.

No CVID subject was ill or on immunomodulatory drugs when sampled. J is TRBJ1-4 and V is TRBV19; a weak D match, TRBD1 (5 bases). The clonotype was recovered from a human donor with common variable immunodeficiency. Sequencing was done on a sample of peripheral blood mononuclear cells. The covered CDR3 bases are TGTGCCAGTAGTAAAAGGACGCCCGGGGGTGAAAAA. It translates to CASSKRTPGGEK. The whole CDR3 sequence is CASSKRTPGGEKLFF. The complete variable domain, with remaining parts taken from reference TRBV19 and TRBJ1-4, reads DGGITQSPKYLFRKEGQNVTLSCEQNLNHDAMYWYRQDPGQGLRLIYYSQIVNDFQKGDIAEGYSVSREKKESFPLTVTSAQKNPTAFYLCASSKRTPGGEKLFFGSGTQLSVL.